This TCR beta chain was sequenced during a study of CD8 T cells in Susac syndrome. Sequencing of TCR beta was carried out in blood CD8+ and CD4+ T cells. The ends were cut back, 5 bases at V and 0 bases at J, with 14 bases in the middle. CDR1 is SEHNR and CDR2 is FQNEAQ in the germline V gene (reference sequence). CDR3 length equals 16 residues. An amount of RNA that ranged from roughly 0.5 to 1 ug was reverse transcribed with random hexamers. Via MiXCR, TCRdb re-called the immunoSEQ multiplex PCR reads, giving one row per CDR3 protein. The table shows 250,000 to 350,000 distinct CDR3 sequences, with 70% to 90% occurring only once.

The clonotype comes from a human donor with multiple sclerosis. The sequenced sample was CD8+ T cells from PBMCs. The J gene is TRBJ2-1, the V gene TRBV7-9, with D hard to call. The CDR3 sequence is CASSPLGGTSYNEQFF. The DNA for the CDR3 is TGTGCCAGCAGCCCCTTGGGCGGAACCTCCTACAATGAGCAGTTCTTC.